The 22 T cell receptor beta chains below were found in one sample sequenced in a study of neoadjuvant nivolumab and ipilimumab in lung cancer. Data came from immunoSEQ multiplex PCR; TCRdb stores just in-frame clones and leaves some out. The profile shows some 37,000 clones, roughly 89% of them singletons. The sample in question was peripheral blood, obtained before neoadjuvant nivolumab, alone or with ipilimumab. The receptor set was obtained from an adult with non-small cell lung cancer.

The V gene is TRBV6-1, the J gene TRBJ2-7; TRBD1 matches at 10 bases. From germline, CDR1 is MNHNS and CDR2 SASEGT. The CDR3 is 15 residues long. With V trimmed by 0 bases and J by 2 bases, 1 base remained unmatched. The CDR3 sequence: CASSEAGQGTYEQYF. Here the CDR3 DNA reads TGTGCCAGCAGTGAAGCGGGACAGGGGACCTACGAGCAGTACTTC.

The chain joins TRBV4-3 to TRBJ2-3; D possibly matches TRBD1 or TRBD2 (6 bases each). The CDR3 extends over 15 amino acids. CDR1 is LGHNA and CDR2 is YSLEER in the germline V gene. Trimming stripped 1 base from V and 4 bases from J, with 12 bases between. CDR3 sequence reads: CASSQGSGEADTQYF. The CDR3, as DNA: TGCGCCAGCAGCCAAGGTTCAGGGGAGGCAGATACGCAGTATTTT.

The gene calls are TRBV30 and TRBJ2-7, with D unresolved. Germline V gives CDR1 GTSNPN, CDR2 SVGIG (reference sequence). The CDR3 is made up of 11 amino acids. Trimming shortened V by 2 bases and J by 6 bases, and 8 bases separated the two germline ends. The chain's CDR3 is CAWSLGFEQYF. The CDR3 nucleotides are TGTGCCTGGAGTCTAGGGTTCGAGCAGTACTTC. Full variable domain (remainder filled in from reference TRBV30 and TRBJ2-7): SQTIHQWPATLVQPVGSPLSLECTVEGTSNPNLYWYRQAAGRGLQLLFYSVGIGQISSEVPQNLSASRPQDRQFILSSKKLLLSDSGFYLCAWSLGFEQYFGPGTRLTVT.

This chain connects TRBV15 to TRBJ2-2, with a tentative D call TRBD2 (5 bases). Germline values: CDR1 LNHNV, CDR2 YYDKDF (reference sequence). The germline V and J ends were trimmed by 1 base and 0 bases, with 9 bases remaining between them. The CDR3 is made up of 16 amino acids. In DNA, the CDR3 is TGTGCCACCAGCAGAGCAGCAGCGGCGAACACCGGGGAGCTGTTTTTT. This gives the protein CATSRAAAANTGELFF. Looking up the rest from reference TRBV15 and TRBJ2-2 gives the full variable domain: DAMVIQNPRYQVTQFGKPVTLSCSQTLNHNVMYWYQQKSSQAPKLLFHYYDKDFNNEADTPDNFQSRRPNTSFCFLDIRSPGLGDTAMYLCATSRAAAANTGELFFGEGSRLTVL.

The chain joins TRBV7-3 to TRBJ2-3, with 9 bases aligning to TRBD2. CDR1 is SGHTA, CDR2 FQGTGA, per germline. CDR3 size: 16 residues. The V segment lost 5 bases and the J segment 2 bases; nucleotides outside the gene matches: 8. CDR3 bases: TGTGCCAGCAGCCTACGGCCTAGCGGGAACACAGATACGCAGTATTTT. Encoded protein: CASSLRPSGNTDTQYF.

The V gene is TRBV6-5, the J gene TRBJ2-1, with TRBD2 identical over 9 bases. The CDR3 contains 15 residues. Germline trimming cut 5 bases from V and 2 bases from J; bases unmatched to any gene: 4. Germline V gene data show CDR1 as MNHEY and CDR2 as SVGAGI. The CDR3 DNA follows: TGTGCCAGCAGTAGGACTAGCGAGACCTACAATGAGCAGTTCTTC. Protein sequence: CASSRTSETYNEQFF.

This CDR3 is CASSLAVAGLYNEQFF. The CDR3 coding sequence is TGTGCCAGCAGCTTAGCCGTGGCAGGGCTCTACAATGAGCAGTTCTTC. The rearrangement uses TRBV7-6 and TRBJ2-1, with D possibly being TRBD1 (5 bases). The CDR3 runs to 16 residues. The germline V gene encodes CDR1 SGHVS and CDR2 FNYEAQ. Trimming took off 0 bases at V and 3 bases at J, with 12 bases between the two ends.

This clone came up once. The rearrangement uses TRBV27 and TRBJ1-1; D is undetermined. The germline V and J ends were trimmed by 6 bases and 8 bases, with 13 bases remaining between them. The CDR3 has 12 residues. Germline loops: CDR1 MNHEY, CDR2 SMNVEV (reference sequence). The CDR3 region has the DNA TGTGCCAGCAGGTACACTGGGTCAGAAGCTTTCTTT. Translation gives CASRYTGSEAFF.

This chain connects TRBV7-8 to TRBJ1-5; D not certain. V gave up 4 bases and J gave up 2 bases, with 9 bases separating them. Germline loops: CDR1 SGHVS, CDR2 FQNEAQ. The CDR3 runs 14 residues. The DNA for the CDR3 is TGTGCCAGCAGCTCACTAGAGGGCAATCAGCCCCAGCATTTT. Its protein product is CASSSLEGNQPQHF.

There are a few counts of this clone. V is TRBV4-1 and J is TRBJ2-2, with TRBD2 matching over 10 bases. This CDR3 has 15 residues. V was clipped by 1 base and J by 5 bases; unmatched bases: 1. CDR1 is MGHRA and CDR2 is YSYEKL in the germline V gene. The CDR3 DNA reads TGCGCCAGCAGCCAAGTAGCGGGAGGAACCGGGGAGCTGTTTTTT. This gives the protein CASSQVAGGTGELFF.

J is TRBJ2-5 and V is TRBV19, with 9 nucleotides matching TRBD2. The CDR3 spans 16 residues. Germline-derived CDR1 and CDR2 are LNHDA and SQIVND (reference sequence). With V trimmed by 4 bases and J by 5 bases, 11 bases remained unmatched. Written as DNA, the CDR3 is TGTGCCAGTAGTAACCCCGGGACTAGCCCCTCGGAGACCCAGTACTTC. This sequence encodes CASSNPGTSPSETQYF.

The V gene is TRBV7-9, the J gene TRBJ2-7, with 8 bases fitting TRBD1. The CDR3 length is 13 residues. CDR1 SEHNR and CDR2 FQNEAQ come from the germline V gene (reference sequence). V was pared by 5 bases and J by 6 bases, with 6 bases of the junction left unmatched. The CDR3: CASSLRGPREQYF. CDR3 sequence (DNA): TGTGCCAGCAGCCTCAGGGGGCCACGCGAGCAGTACTTC.

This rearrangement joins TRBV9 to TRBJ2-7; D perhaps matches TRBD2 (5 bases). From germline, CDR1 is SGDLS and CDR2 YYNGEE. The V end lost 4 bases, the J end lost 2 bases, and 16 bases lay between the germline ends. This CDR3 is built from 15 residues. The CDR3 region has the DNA TGTGCCAGCAGCCCTACGGACTTGGGCCCCTACGAGCAGTACTTC. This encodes CASSPTDLGPYEQYF.

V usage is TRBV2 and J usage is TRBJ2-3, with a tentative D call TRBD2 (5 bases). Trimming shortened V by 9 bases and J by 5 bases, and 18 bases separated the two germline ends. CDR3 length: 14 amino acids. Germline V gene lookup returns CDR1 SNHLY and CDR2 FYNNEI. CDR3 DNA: TGTGCCAGTAGCGCGAGGAGGCCCGGAGATACGCAGTATTTT. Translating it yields CASSARRPGDTQYF.

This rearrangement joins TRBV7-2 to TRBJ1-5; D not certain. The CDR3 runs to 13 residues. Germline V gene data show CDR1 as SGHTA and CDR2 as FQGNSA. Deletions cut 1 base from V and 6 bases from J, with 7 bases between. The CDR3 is CASSLGEAQPQHF. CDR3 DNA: TGTGCCAGCAGCTTAGGGGAGGCTCAGCCCCAGCATTTT.

In DNA, the CDR3 is TGCGCCAGCAGCTTGACCCAGAACTATGGCTACACCTTC. It yields the protein CASSLTQNYGYTF. The rearrangement joins TRBV5-1 to TRBJ1-2; D remains unclear. Germline CDR1 reads SGHRS; CDR2 reads YFSETQ. The V end was cut by 1 base, the J end by 2 bases, with 6 bases between. CDR3 length: 13 residues.

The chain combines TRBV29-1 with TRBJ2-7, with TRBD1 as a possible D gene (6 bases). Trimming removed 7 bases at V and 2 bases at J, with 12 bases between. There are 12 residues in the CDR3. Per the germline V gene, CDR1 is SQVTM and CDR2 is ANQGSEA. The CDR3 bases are TGCAGCGGTAAGACAGGCGCCTACGAGCAGTACTTC. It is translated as CSGKTGAYEQYF.

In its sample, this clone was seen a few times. DNA for the CDR3: TGTGCCAGCAGTTTAAGCGCAGGGCTCAATGAAGCTTTCTTT. This translates into CASSLSAGLNEAFF. This sequence joins TRBV27 and TRBJ1-1, with a weak D call TRBD1 (5 bases). V lost 2 bases to trimming and J lost 7 bases, with 14 bases between them. There are 14 residues in the CDR3. Germline loops: CDR1 MNHEY, CDR2 SMNVEV (reference sequence).

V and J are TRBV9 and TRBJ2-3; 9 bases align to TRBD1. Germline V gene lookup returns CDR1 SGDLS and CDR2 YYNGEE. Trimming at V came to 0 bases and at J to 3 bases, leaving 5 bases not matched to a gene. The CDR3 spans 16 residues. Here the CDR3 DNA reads TGTGCCAGCAGCGTAGGAACAGGGGGCCTGACAGATACGCAGTATTTT. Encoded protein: CASSVGTGGLTDTQYF.

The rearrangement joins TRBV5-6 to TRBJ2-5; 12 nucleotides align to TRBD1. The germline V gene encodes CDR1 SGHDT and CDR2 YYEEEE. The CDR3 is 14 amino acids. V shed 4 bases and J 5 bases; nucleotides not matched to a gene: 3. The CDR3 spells CASSPGTGGETQYF. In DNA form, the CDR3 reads TGTGCCAGCAGCCCCGGGACAGGGGGCGAGACCCAGTACTTC. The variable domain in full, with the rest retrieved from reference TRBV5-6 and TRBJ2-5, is DAGVTQSPTHLIKTRGQQVTLRCSPKSGHDTVSWYQQALGQGPQFIFQYYEEEERQRGNFPDRFSGHQFPNYSSELNVNALLLGDSALYLCASSPGTGGETQYFGPGTRLLVL.

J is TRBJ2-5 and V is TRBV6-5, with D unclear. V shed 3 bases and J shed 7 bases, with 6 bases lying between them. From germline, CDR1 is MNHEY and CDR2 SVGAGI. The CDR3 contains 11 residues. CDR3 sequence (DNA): TGTGCCAGCAGTTATTTGTCGACCCAGTACTTC. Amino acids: CASSYLSTQYF.

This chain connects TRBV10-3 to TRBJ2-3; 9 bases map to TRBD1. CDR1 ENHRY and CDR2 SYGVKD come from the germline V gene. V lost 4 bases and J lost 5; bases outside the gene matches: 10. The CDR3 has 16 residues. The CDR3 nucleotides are TGTGCCATCAGTGGGGGCGGACAGGGGCCGGGAGATACGCAGTATTTT. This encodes CAISGGGQGPGDTQYF.